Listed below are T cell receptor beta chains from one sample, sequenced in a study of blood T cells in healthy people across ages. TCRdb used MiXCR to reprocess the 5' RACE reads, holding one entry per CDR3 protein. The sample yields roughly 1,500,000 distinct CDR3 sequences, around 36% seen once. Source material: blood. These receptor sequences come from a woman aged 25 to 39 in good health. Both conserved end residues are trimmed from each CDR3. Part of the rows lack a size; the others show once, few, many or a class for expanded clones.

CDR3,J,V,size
SVVKRGGRETQY,-,TRBV29-1,-
ASSQVWDSGTLTYEQY,TRBJ2-7,TRBV4-2,few
AIKNTGQDEQF,TRBJ2-1,TRBV10-3,-
SLGQGSEQY,TRBJ2-7,TRBV20-1,-
ASKSWSSYNEQF,TRBJ2-1,TRBV6-1,-
ASRAGGGPNEQF,TRBJ2-1,TRBV6-6,-
ASKFAGGNQETQY,TRBJ2-5,TRBV6-4,-
ASSSRRTLNEQY,TRBJ2-7,TRBV28,-
ASSQEGLGYLVGNEKLF,TRBJ1-4,TRBV4-1,few
ASSQEGPQH,TRBJ1-5,TRBV3-1,-
ASSLVPGRPQILTRGEQY,TRBJ2-7,TRBV7-7,-
ASSSRVREQY,TRBJ2-7,TRBV6-5,-
ASSLVENQETQY,TRBJ2-5,TRBV5-1,few
ASPGGRDNAYNEQF,TRBJ2-1,TRBV2,-
ATTIPGQRYYEQY,TRBJ2-7,TRBV24-1,few
ASSLAGTVTEAF,TRBJ1-1,TRBV5-1,-
ASSDFSGITDTQY,TRBJ2-3,TRBV6-1,few
SARRLAGELGNEQF,TRBJ2-1,TRBV20-1,few
ASLRRGMNTEAF,TRBJ1-1,TRBV28,few
ASSLLDRTHQY,TRBJ2-4,TRBV2,-
SAGGGGANHEQY,TRBJ2-7,TRBV20-1,-
ASSSYQGNTEAF,TRBJ1-1,TRBV7-6,few
SVSPRQSTDTQY,TRBJ2-3,TRBV29-1,-
ASSAWGLAGANEQF,TRBJ2-1,TRBV2,-
ASSLRDEQY,TRBJ2-7,TRBV7-2,many
ASSVSGGADTQY,TRBJ2-3,TRBV9,-
ATSRGSGLAKNIRY,TRBJ2-4,TRBV15,few